These 18 T cell receptor beta chains share one sample of origin, sequenced in a study of blood T cell repertoires in COVID-19. Produced via immunoSEQ multiplex PCR; TCRdb's table is partial and in-frame only. The top ten hold 15% to 18% of the sample, which has about 250,000 clones, 86% seen once. The specimen was PBMCs or T cells enriched from blood (not recorded which). Receptor source: a man aged 18-30 years who had recovered from COVID-19.

The V call is TRBV30, the J call TRBJ2-1; a weak D match, TRBD1 (5 bases). The CDR3 covers 18 residues. V was pared by 3 bases and J by 0 bases, with 21 bases between. Germline V gives CDR1 GTSNPN, CDR2 SVGIG (reference sequence). CDR3 sequence reads: CAWSPLSTAYRSYNEQFF. The DNA of the CDR3 is TGTGCCTGGAGCCCCCTCTCGACAGCCTACCGCTCCTACAATGAGCAGTTCTTC.

V is TRBV6-1 and J is TRBJ1-1; D not certain. Trimming took 3 bases from V and 1 from J, leaving 12 bases between them. This CDR3 spans 15 amino acids. Looked up from germline, CDR1 is MNHNS and CDR2 is SASEGT. The CDR3 bases are TGTGCCAGCAGTGAGCAGCAGGCGACGAACACTGAAGCTTTCTTT. Its translation is CASSEQQATNTEAFF.

The chain recombines TRBV18 with TRBJ2-3; 11 nucleotides align to TRBD2. CDR1 and CDR2 (germline): KGHSH, LQKENI. With V trimmed by 5 bases and J by 5 bases, 9 bases remained unmatched. CDR3 size: 16 residues. The CDR3 nucleotides read TGTGCCAGCTCAACGAGGCAACTAGCGGGAGAAGATACGCAGTATTTT. It specifies CASSTRQLAGEDTQYF.

The sample holds a few counts of this clone. This rearrangement joins TRBV25-1 to TRBJ1-4; no clear D gene. Germline CDR1 MGHDK, CDR2 SYGVNS. The CDR3 totals 15 residues. Trimming cost V 5 bases and J 8 bases, with 18 bases left between them. CDR3 DNA: TGTGCCAGCAGTAAAAATTACGGTAAAGAGGAAAAACTGTTTTTT. Amino acids: CASSKNYGKEEKLFF.

The count of this clone is one. This chain connects TRBV10-1 to TRBJ2-5; D ambiguous. Trimming took 5 bases from V and 0 from J, leaving 13 bases between them. Germline CDR1 and CDR2: WNHNN and SYGVQD (reference sequence). This CDR3 comprises 15 residues. This chain's CDR3 is CASSMGWADQETQYF. The CDR3 DNA sequence: TGCGCCAGCAGTATGGGTTGGGCAGACCAAGAGACCCAGTACTTC.

The chain employs TRBV6-1 and TRBJ2-2, with a possible D match to TRBD1 (5 bases). The CDR3 consists of 13 residues. Germline V gene sequence: CDR1 MNHNS, CDR2 SASEGT. V was shortened by 3 bases and J by 7 bases, with 9 bases between the two germline ends. This CDR3 reads CASSDQGFGELFF. Here the CDR3 DNA reads TGTGCCAGCAGTGACCAGGGTTTCGGGGAGCTGTTTTTT.

This clone has a handful of counts. This sequence joins TRBV11-3 and TRBJ2-7, with 8 bases lining up with TRBD1. Germline CDR1 reads SGHNT; CDR2 reads YENEEA. CDR3 length: 13 residues. V shed 5 bases, J shed 5 bases, and the junction held 5 bases outside the gene matches. The CDR3 loop reads CASSKGQGNEQYF. For the CDR3, the DNA is TGTGCCAGCAGCAAAGGACAGGGAAACGAGCAGTACTTC.

The V call is TRBV10-1, the J call TRBJ2-7, with 8 bases matching TRBD2. The J segment lost 3 bases and the V segment lost 5 bases, leaving 6 bases of the junction unmatched. The CDR3 covers 14 residues. From germline, CDR1 is WNHNN and CDR2 SYGVQD (reference sequence). The CDR3 DNA reads as TGCGCCAGCAGTTTTGCCGGGACTAGCTACGAGCAGTACTTC. It encodes CASSFAGTSYEQYF.

The chain employs TRBV3-1 (or the pseudogene TRBV3-2) and TRBJ1-3; 8 bases line up with TRBD1. V dropped 4 bases and J dropped 8; count of bases not matched to a gene: 4. Per the germline V gene, CDR1 is LGHDT and CDR2 is YNNKEL (reference sequence). The CDR3 consists of 13 residues. The CDR3 coding sequence is TGTGCCAGCAGCCGCCAGGGGGCCTACACCATATATTTT. Translation gives CASSRQGAYTIYF.

The chain joins TRBV18 to TRBJ1-2; TRBD1 matches 7 bases. The CDR3 length is 14 residues. CDR1 is KGHSH, CDR2 LQKENI, per germline. V trimming: 1 base; J trimming: 2 bases; junction bases outside the gene matches: 1. CDR3 in amino acids: CASSPQGANYGYTF. In nucleotides, the CDR3 is TGTGCCAGCTCACCACAGGGGGCGAACTATGGCTACACCTTC. The complete variable domain, with remaining parts taken from reference TRBV18 and TRBJ1-2, reads NAGVMQNPRHLVRRRGQEARLRCSPMKGHSHVYWYRQLPEEGLKFMVYLQKENIIDESGMPKERFSAEFPKEGPSILRIQQVVRGDSAAYFCASSPQGANYGYTFGSGTRLTVV.

This clone is a singleton in its sample. V usage is TRBV5-1 and J usage is TRBJ2-5, with a tentative D call TRBD2 (6 bases). Trimming cost V 6 bases and J 4 bases, with 16 bases left between them. CDR3 length equals 14 residues. Germline CDR1 is SGHRS and CDR2 is YFSETQ. This CDR3 is CASTRGMWGETQYF. The CDR3 DNA sequence: TGCGCCAGCACCCGCGGGATGTGGGGAGAGACCCAGTACTTC.

This rearrangement joins TRBV15 to TRBJ1-5; D perhaps matches TRBD1 (5 bases). Germline V gene sequence: CDR1 LNHNV, CDR2 YYDKDF (reference sequence). This CDR3 has 14 residues. Trimming cost V 3 bases and J 4 bases, with 10 bases left between them. The CDR3: CATSRDNRNQPQHF. In DNA form, the CDR3 reads TGTGCCACCAGCAGGGACAACCGGAATCAGCCCCAGCATTTT.

The chain's CDR3 is CASSLVLAGGAPYNEQFF. CDR3 sequence (DNA): TGTGCCAGCAGCTTGGTGCTAGCGGGGGGAGCCCCCTACAATGAGCAGTTCTTC. J is TRBJ2-1 and V is TRBV5-4, with 11 bases identical to TRBD2. The J segment lost 2 bases and the V segment lost 0 bases, leaving 7 bases of the junction unmatched. The length of the CDR3 is 18 residues. The germline V gene encodes CDR1 SGHNT and CDR2 YYREEE (reference sequence).

This clone showed up just a few times. The chain links TRBV12-3 or TRBV12-4 to TRBJ2-7; D remains unclear. The CDR3 covers 11 residues. V was trimmed by 2 bases and J by 3 bases, leaving 2 bases between them. This CDR3 is CASSLYYEQYF. DNA of the CDR3: TGTGCCAGCAGTTTATACTACGAGCAGTACTTC.

The chain recombines TRBV3-1 (or the pseudogene TRBV3-2) with TRBJ1-6; possibly TRBD1 for D (6 bases). Trimming stripped 5 bases from V and 7 bases from J, with 18 bases between. This CDR3 spans 16 amino acids. Germline CDR1 reads LGHDT; CDR2 reads YNNKEL (reference sequence). CDR3 region: CASSVQTGLGNSPLHF. CDR3 DNA: TGTGCCAGCAGCGTTCAAACAGGGCTGGGAAATTCACCCCTCCACTTT.

V gene TRBV28 combines with J gene TRBJ2-7; D might be TRBD1 (7 bases). V lost 4 bases to trimming and J lost 1 base, with 11 bases between them. The germline V gene has CDR1 MDHEN and CDR2 SYDVKM. The CDR3 is 14 residues long. The CDR3 sequence: CASSSTGRSYEQYF. The CDR3, as DNA: TGTGCCAGCAGTTCGACAGGGAGGTCCTACGAGCAGTACTTC.

The chain is built from TRBV7-9 and TRBJ1-2; 7 nucleotides line up with TRBD1. J lost 4 bases, V lost 1 base, and 3 bases had no gene match. This CDR3 is built from 14 residues. The germline CDR1 and CDR2 sequences are SEHNR and FQNEAQ (reference sequence). The CDR3, as DNA: TGTGCCAGCAGCTTAGGGACAGGACTCTATGGCTACACCTTC. Residues: CASSLGTGLYGYTF.

The chain uses TRBV7-9 and TRBJ1-1; D is uncertain. Deletions cut 8 bases from V and 3 bases from J, with 13 bases between. Germline V gives CDR1 SEHNR, CDR2 FQNEAQ (reference sequence). The CDR3 runs 13 residues. For the CDR3, the DNA is TGTGCCAGCGTAGACACGAGGGACACTGAAGCTTTCTTT. This translates into CASVDTRDTEAFF.